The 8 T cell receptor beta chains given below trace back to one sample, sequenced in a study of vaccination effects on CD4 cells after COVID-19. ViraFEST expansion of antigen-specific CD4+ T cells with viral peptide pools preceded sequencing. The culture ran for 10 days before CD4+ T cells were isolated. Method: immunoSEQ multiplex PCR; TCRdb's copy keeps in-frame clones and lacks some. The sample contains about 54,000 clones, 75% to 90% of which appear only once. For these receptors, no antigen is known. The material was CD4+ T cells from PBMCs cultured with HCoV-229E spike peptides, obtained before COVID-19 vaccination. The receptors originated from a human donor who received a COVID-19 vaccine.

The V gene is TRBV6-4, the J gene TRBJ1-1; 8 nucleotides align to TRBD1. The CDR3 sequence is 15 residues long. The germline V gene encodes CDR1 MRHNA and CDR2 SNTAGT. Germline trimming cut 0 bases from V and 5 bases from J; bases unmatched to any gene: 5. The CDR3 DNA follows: TGTGCCAGCAGTGACTCGACAGGGGACAGGACTGAAGCTTTCTTT. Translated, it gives CASSDSTGDRTEAFF.

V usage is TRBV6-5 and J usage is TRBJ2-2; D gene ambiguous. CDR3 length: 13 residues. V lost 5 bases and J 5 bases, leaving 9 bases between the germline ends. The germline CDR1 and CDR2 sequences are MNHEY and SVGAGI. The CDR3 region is CASSQELTGELFF. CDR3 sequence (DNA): TGTGCCAGCAGTCAGGAGCTGACCGGGGAGCTGTTTTTT.

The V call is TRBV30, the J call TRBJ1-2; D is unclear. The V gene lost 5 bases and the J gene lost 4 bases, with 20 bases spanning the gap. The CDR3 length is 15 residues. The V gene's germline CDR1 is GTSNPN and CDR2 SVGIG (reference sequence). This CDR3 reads CAWSPTPQLSYGYTF. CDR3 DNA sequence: TGTGCCTGGTCACCCACCCCACAGTTAAGCTATGGCTACACCTTC.

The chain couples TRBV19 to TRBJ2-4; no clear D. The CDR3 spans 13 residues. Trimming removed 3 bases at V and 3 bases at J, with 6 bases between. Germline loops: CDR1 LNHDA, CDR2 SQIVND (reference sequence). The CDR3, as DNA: TGTGCCAGTAGTATCGCCGGCAAAAACATTCAGTACTTC. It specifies CASSIAGKNIQYF.

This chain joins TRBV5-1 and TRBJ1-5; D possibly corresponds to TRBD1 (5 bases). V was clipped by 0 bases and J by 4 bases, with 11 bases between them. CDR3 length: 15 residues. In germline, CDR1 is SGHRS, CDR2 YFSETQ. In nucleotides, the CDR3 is TGCGCCAGCAGCTTGGTTCCAGGGCCAAATCAGCCCCAGCATTTT. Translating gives CASSLVPGPNQPQHF.

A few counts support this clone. The CDR3 loop reads CASSLDGQYGRFF. Written as DNA, the CDR3 is TGTGCCAGCAGCTTAGATGGGCAGTACGGACGGTTCTTC. The chain uses TRBV7-3 and TRBJ2-1; no clear D. The CDR3 length is 13 residues. The germline V and J ends were trimmed by 2 bases and 15 bases, with 17 bases remaining between them. Germline V gives CDR1 SGHTA, CDR2 FQGTGA.

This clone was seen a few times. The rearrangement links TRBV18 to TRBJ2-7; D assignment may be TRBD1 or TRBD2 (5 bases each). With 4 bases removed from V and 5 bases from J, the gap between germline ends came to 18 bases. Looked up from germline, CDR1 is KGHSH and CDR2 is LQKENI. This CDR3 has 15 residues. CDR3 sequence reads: CASSLQGANRNEQYV. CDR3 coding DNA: TGTGCCAGCTCACTTCAGGGAGCTAACCGCAACGAGCAGTACGTC.

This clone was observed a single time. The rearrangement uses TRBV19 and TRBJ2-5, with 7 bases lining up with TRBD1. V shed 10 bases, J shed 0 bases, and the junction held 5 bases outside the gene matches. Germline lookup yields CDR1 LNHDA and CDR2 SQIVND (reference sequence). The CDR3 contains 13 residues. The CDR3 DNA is TGTGCCACCAAACAGGGGTACCAAGAGACCCAGTACTTC. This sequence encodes CATKQGYQETQYF.